This entry features one TCR beta chain sequence. The target antigen is unknown. Treatment denoted: approximately 11-day PBMC culture with coronavirus spike peptide pools or control peptides (ViraFEST assay). CD4+ T cells that had been cultured provided DNA sequenced with the Oncomine TCR Beta short-read assay. TCRdb analysed the PCR reads with MiXCR anew, one entry per CDR3 protein. The sample lists about 12,000 distinct CDR3 sequences; about 50% were seen once. These data belong to a study of vaccination and CD4 T cells after COVID-19. The CDR3 length is 16 residues. The V gene's germline CDR1 is GTSNPN and CDR2 SVGIG (reference sequence). Trimming shortened V by 2 bases and J by 2 bases, and 16 bases separated the two germline ends.

This chain links TRBV30 with TRBJ2-1; no definite D call. This TCR was sampled from a human donor who had recovered from COVID-19. Sample: CD4+ T cells from blood, cultured in vitro. The CDR3 DNA reads as TGTGCCTGGAGTAAGGAGATGGGATATCCCTACAATGAGCAGTTCTTC. Residues: CAWSKEMGYPYNEQFF.